The 27 T cell receptor beta chains below were found in one sample sequenced in a study of blood T cell repertoires in COVID-19. Generated by immunoSEQ multiplex PCR, the TCRdb table keeps only in-frame clones and is missing some. The sample carries some 130,000 clones, 81% recorded once. Sequencing was performed on peripheral blood. The receptors were gathered from a woman aged 60-70 years with active or convalescent COVID-19.

This clone showed up just a few times. V is TRBV28 and J is TRBJ1-3; 9 bases agree with TRBD1. This CDR3 has 16 residues. The V gene's germline CDR1 is MDHEN and CDR2 SYDVKM. After removal of 6 bases from V and 4 bases from J, the junction contained 10 bases not matched to a gene. The CDR3 DNA sequence: TGTGCCAGCAGACATCCGGGACAGGGAGGCGGAAACACCATATATTTT. It translates to CASRHPGQGGGNTIYF.

The V and J genes are TRBV27 and TRBJ2-1, with 13 bases lining up with TRBD2. In germline, CDR1 is MNHEY, CDR2 SMNVEV (reference sequence). The V segment lost 5 bases and the J segment 6 bases; nucleotides outside the gene matches: 10. This CDR3 has 17 amino acids. This CDR3 reads CASSLRTSGSFSNEQFF. The CDR3 DNA reads as TGTGCCAGCAGTCTCCGGACTAGCGGGAGTTTTAGCAATGAGCAGTTCTTC.

The gene calls are TRBV6-5 and TRBJ1-4, with D maybe TRBD1 (6 bases). This CDR3 has 14 amino acids. The V gene's germline CDR1 is MNHEY and CDR2 SVGAGI. The ends were cut back, 3 bases at V and 6 bases at J, with 11 bases in the middle. CDR3 protein: CASSYEQGDEKLFF. CDR3 in DNA: TGTGCCAGCAGTTATGAACAGGGCGATGAAAAACTGTTTTTT.

V usage is TRBV5-6 and J usage is TRBJ2-7, with 9 nucleotides matching TRBD2. Germline lookup yields CDR1 SGHDT and CDR2 YYEEEE. V gave up 4 bases and J gave up 6 bases; unmatched junction bases: 14. The CDR3 covers 16 residues. CDR3 bases: TGTGCCAGCAGCACCCGGATGGCGGGAGGGCCGGTCGAGCAGTACTTC. Its protein product is CASSTRMAGGPVEQYF. Supplemented by reference TRBV5-6 and TRBJ2-7, the full variable domain reads DAGVTQSPTHLIKTRGQQVTLRCSPKSGHDTVSWYQQALGQGPQFIFQYYEEEERQRGNFPDRFSGHQFPNYSSELNVNALLLGDSALYLCASSTRMAGGPVEQYFGPGTRLTVT.

The rearrangement uses TRBV5-1 and TRBJ2-5, with 7 bases lining up with TRBD1. CDR1 and CDR2 from the germline V gene are SGHRS and YFSETQ. The V and J ends lost 4 bases and 1 base, in that order; junction bases with no gene match: 7. The CDR3 has 15 residues. CDR3 residues: CASSRIRDSQETQYF. In nucleotides, the CDR3 is TGCGCCAGCAGCCGAATCCGGGACAGCCAAGAGACCCAGTACTTC.

This clone was seen more than once but under ten times. The DNA of the CDR3 is TGTGCCAGGCAAATGGACAAGTTACCTAACTATGGCTACACCTTC. Protein sequence: CARQMDKLPNYGYTF. V is TRBV11-2 and J is TRBJ1-2; D is perhaps TRBD1 (5 bases). The CDR3 runs to 15 residues. V lost 9 bases to trimming and J lost 0 bases, with 17 bases between them. Germline CDR1 reads SGHAT; CDR2 reads FQNNGV. The variable domain in full, completed from reference TRBV11-2 and TRBJ1-2, reads EAGVAQSPRYKIIEKRQSVAFWCNPISGHATLYWYQQILGQGPKLLIQFQNNGVVDDSQLPKDRFSAERLKGVDSTLKIQPAKLEDSAVYLCARQMDKLPNYGYTFGSGTRLTVV.

The V and J genes are TRBV19 and TRBJ1-1; D remains unclear. Trimming cost V 9 bases and J 5 bases, with 16 bases left between them. CDR1 and CDR2 (germline): LNHDA, SQIVND (reference sequence). The CDR3 loop spans 13 amino acids. CDR3 protein: CASRDVRETEAFF. CDR3 sequence (DNA): TGTGCCAGCCGAGACGTCCGGGAGACTGAAGCTTTCTTT.

V is TRBV10-3 and J is TRBJ2-2, with D perhaps matching TRBD1 (6 bases). Germline loops: CDR1 ENHRY, CDR2 SYGVKD. The CDR3 covers 14 residues. Trimming took 8 bases from V and 1 from J, leaving 11 bases between them. CDR3 in amino acids: CAIGRTENTGELFF. The CDR3 coding sequence is TGTGCCATCGGTAGGACAGAGAACACCGGGGAGCTGTTTTTT.

The chain is built from TRBV2 and TRBJ1-1; a weak D match, TRBD1 (6 bases). The germline V and J ends were trimmed by 6 bases and 0 bases, with 17 bases remaining between them. Germline CDR1 reads SNHLY; CDR2 reads FYNNEI. The CDR3 consists of 16 residues. The CDR3 loop reads CASRESVGQLNTEAFF. CDR3 DNA sequence: TGTGCCAGCAGAGAAAGTGTAGGACAGCTGAACACTGAAGCTTTCTTT.

This clone came up a few times. The chain recombines TRBV25-1 with TRBJ2-7; D call uncertain. There are 14 residues in the CDR3. CDR1 and CDR2 from the germline V gene are MGHDK and SYGVNS. V was cut by 6 bases and J by 0 bases, with 12 bases left in between. CDR3 sequence: CASRRHQYSYEQYV. The CDR3 nucleotides read TGTGCCAGCAGAAGACATCAGTACTCCTACGAGCAGTACGTC.

The chain uses TRBV5-1 and TRBJ1-2; TRBD1 matches 7 bases. CDR1 is SGHRS, CDR2 YFSETQ, per germline. There are 12 residues in the CDR3. V was clipped by 0 bases and J by 8 bases; unmatched bases: 1. The CDR3 spells CASSLGQGGYTF. Written as DNA, the CDR3 is TGCGCCAGCAGCTTGGGACAGGGAGGCTACACCTTC.

This chain uses TRBV28 with TRBJ1-2; possibly TRBD1 for D (5 bases). This CDR3 spans 12 amino acids. Germline CDR1 MDHEN, CDR2 SYDVKM. The V gene lost 7 bases and the J gene lost 1 base, with 7 bases spanning the gap. For the CDR3, the DNA is TGTGCCAGCATGGGACTTAACTATGGCTACACCTTC. It codes for CASMGLNYGYTF.

This clone was recorded at least ten times. The chain joins TRBV2 to TRBJ2-7, with D tentatively TRBD1 (5 bases). The V end lost 0 bases, the J end lost 0 bases, and 9 bases lay between the germline ends. In germline, CDR1 is SNHLY, CDR2 FYNNEI. The CDR3 spans 15 residues. The CDR3 loop reads CASSEAGESSYEQYF. In DNA form, the CDR3 reads TGTGCCAGCAGTGAAGCAGGGGAAAGCTCCTACGAGCAGTACTTC.

In this sample, this clone turned up once. The J gene is TRBJ2-7, the V gene TRBV1; TRBD2, as called in the table, went unchecked against the DNA. TRBV1 is noted as a pseudogene. This CDR3 region has 14 residues. The CDR3 bases are TGCACCAGCAGCCAACTAGCGGGAGATGCGGAGCAGTACTTC. It encodes CTSSQLAGDAEQYF.

In its sample, this clone was seen once. The rearrangement links TRBV11-2 to TRBJ1-3; 9 bases are shared with TRBD1. The J segment lost 0 bases and the V segment lost 3 bases, leaving 6 bases of the junction unmatched. The CDR3 runs to 17 residues. Germline V gene data show CDR1 as SGHAT and CDR2 as FQNNGV. This chain's CDR3 is CASSFPGQGISGNTIYF. DNA of the CDR3: TGTGCCAGCAGCTTCCCGGGACAGGGTATCTCTGGAAACACCATATATTTT.

The chain has TRBV7-9 and TRBJ1-4; 8 positions agree with TRBD1. The CDR3 consists of 15 residues. V lost 3 bases, J lost 6 bases, and 6 bases stayed unmatched. CDR1 is SEHNR and CDR2 is FQNEAQ in the germline V gene (reference sequence). CDR3 sequence (DNA): TGTGCCAGCAGCTTTTCAGGGGGCGAGTATGAAAAACTGTTTTTT. This encodes CASSFSGGEYEKLFF.

This chain joins TRBV6-5 and TRBJ2-7, with D tentatively TRBD2 (6 bases). Germline CDR1 is MNHEY and CDR2 is SVGAGI. With 6 bases removed from V and 6 bases from J, the gap between germline ends came to 21 bases. The CDR3 is made up of 15 amino acids. The DNA for the CDR3 is TGTGCCAGCAGCACTTCTGGAGGGACCTCATTCGAGCAGTACGTC. Its protein is CASSTSGGTSFEQYV.

The chain recombines TRBV11-1 with TRBJ2-3, with a weak D call TRBD2 (6 bases). The V and J ends lost 5 bases and 4 bases respectively, with 13 bases between them. Looked up from germline, CDR1 is SGHAT and CDR2 is FQDESV (reference sequence). The CDR3 extends over 14 amino acids. The CDR3 region is CASSPAPGADTQYF. The CDR3 DNA is TGTGCCAGCAGCCCCGCTCCGGGGGCAGATACGCAGTATTTT.

The V call is TRBV19, the J call TRBJ2-6, with D possibly TRBD1 on 5 matching bases. This CDR3 has 17 amino acids. Per germline, CDR1 LNHDA and CDR2 SQIVND (reference sequence). The V and J ends lost 5 bases and 1 base respectively, with 15 bases between them. The CDR3 nucleotides read TGTGCCAGTAGTCCCGCAGGGATTTTTTCTGGGGCCAACGTCCTGACTTTC. Amino acid sequence: CASSPAGIFSGANVLTF.

This clone was observed a few times. The chain links TRBV4-2 to TRBJ2-5; 8 nucleotides align to TRBD1. V was pared by 4 bases and J by 1 base, with 5 bases of the junction left unmatched. This CDR3 is 15 amino acids long. Germline V lookup: CDR1 LGHNA, CDR2 YNFKEQ. The CDR3 DNA follows: TGTGCCAGCAGCCGCCTGACAGGGGCCCAAGAGACCCAGTACTTC. Encoded protein: CASSRLTGAQETQYF.

The J gene is TRBJ1-6, the V gene TRBV6-5, with 7 positions matching TRBD1. CDR1 is MNHEY, CDR2 SVGAGI, per germline. The CDR3 is 15 residues long. The ends lost 2 bases at V and 13 bases at J; junction bases unmatched: 11. Written as DNA, the CDR3 is TGTGCCAGCAGTTACCGGCAGGGGGGCCCAGTCCCCCTCCACTTT. This sequence encodes CASSYRQGGPVPLHF.

V and J are TRBV24-1 and TRBJ1-5, with unresolved D. The germline V gene has CDR1 KGHDR and CDR2 SFDVKD. Trimming stripped 3 bases from V and 7 bases from J, with 12 bases between. The CDR3 covers 14 residues. The CDR3 DNA reads as TGTGCCACCAGTGATCTGGACTCCGGGCAGCCCCAGCATTTT. Translated: CATSDLDSGQPQHF.

This clone was found once. This chain connects TRBV19 to TRBJ2-3; maybe TRBD1 (6 bases). CDR1 is LNHDA and CDR2 is SQIVND in the germline V gene (reference sequence). Trimming shortened V by 7 bases and J by 3 bases, and 23 bases separated the two germline ends. This CDR3 is 17 amino acids long. In nucleotides, the CDR3 is TGTGCCAGTACTCTAGGGGGATCTTTGGTTTATACAGATACGCAGTATTTT. Its translation: CASTLGGSLVYTDTQYF.

This sequence joins TRBV6-5 and TRBJ2-2; tentatively, D is TRBD1 (6 bases). In germline, CDR1 is MNHEY, CDR2 SVGAGI. The ends were cut back, 2 bases at V and 4 bases at J, with 14 bases in the middle. This CDR3 is built from 16 residues. The CDR3 is CASSYPIQGPTGELFF. In DNA form, the CDR3 reads TGTGCCAGCAGTTACCCTATACAGGGACCCACCGGGGAGCTGTTTTTT.

The chain uses TRBV7-2 and TRBJ2-3, with D tentatively TRBD1 (5 bases). The CDR3 has 14 residues. CDR1 SGHTA and CDR2 FQGNSA come from the germline V gene. The V gene lost 1 base and the J gene lost 3 bases, with 8 bases spanning the gap. CDR3 residues: CASSLDSGTDTQYF. CDR3 DNA: TGTGCCAGCAGCTTAGATTCAGGGACAGATACGCAGTATTTT.

This clone appeared once. The rearrangement uses TRBV6-2 or TRBV6-3 and TRBJ2-7; 10 nucleotides align to TRBD2. Germline V gives CDR1 MNHEY, CDR2 SVGEGT. The length of the CDR3 is 15 residues. Germline trimming cut 2 bases from V and 4 bases from J; bases unmatched to any gene: 5. The CDR3 region is CASSYSLAGVYEQYF. CDR3 coding DNA: TGTGCCAGCAGTTACAGTCTAGCGGGGGTTTACGAGCAGTACTTC.

The chain carries TRBV25-1 and TRBJ1-6, with D perhaps TRBD1 (5 bases). V dropped 2 bases and J dropped 7 bases, with 12 bases sitting between them. This CDR3 spans 15 amino acids. Germline V lookup: CDR1 MGHDK, CDR2 SYGVNS. In DNA, the CDR3 is TGTGCCAGCAGTGAAGGGGCAGGGAGGAATTCACCCCTCCACTTT. Amino acids: CASSEGAGRNSPLHF.